Listed here is a single T cell receptor (beta chain). Its cognate antigen is unknown. These data are taken from a study of cytomegalovirus exposure and HLA in healthy donors. The primer mix had 60 Vbeta and 13 Jbeta primers. The protocol was immunoSEQ multiplex PCR, while the TCRdb copy is restricted to in-frame clones and leaves out a portion. The listing contains 100,000 to 150,000 clones. V lost 6 bases, J lost 4 bases, and 7 bases stayed unmatched. CDR3 length: 15 residues. From germline, CDR1 is SGHTA and CDR2 FQGTGA. Study-wide points: A missense variant in DCLRE1C was later tied to TCR beta V- and J-gene trimming. It was confirmed in vitro that a few of the CMV-associated chains were specific for CMV antigens.

This sequence originates from a man aged 18 to 29 in good health and CMV-seronegative. This chain links TRBV7-3 with TRBJ2-5; 11 bases fit TRBD2. Sequencing was performed on PBMCs. The CDR3, as DNA: TGTGCCAGCAGTCTAGCGGGAGGCCGGGGAGAGACCCAGTACTTC. Its translation: CASSLAGGRGETQYF.